This is a list of T cell receptor beta chains from one sample in a study of CD8+ T cells in alopecia areata. The method was immunoSEQ multiplex PCR; TCRdb's version includes in-frame clones alone and lacks a portion of them. The sample includes a few hundred thousand clones, about 61% of them seen just once. Source material: CD8+ T cells sorted from blood. The origin of the receptors is a human donor in good health. The CDR3 runs from the conserved cysteine through the conserved F or W. The order of the fields is J gene, V gene, clone size, D gene, CDR3 length, CDR3 protein, CDR3 DNA. A D gene is named only where the DNA matches it firmly. Clone size is shown for a subset of rows, as once, few, many or a class of expanded clone.

j_gene: TRBJ2-3; v_gene: TRBV9; abundance: once; d_gene: NA; len: 11; CDR3aa: CASSISEMQYF; CDR3nt: TGTGCCAGCAGCATTAGCGAGATGCAGTATTTT
j_gene: TRBJ1-2; v_gene: TRBV29-1; abundance: few; d_gene: NA; len: 13; CDR3aa: CSVDAGAGYGYTF; CDR3nt: TGCAGCGTTGATGCAGGGGCAGGCTATGGCTACACCTTC
j_gene: TRBJ1-2; v_gene: TRBV4-1; abundance: NA; d_gene: NA; len: 14; CDR3aa: CASSDTPSGEGYTF; CDR3nt: TGCGCCAGCAGCGATACGCCCTCCGGGGAAGGCTACACCTTC
j_gene: TRBJ2-3; v_gene: TRBV7-9; abundance: NA; d_gene: NA; len: 15; CDR3aa: CASSPEGGGTDTQYF; CDR3nt: TGTGCCAGCAGCCCAGAGGGGGGAGGCACAGATACGCAGTATTTT
j_gene: TRBJ2-7; v_gene: TRBV6-1; abundance: NA; d_gene: NA; len: 14; CDR3aa: CASSGRVWGYEQYF; CDR3nt: TGTGCCAGCAGTGGGAGGGTTTGGGGCTACGAGCAGTACTTC
j_gene: TRBJ1-2; v_gene: TRBV5-1; abundance: NA; d_gene: NA; len: 13; CDR3aa: CASRLTGLDGYTF; CDR3nt: TGCGCCAGCAGGTTGACAGGATTGGATGGCTACACCTTC
j_gene: TRBJ1-2; v_gene: TRBV7-9; abundance: NA; d_gene: TRBD1; len: 16; CDR3aa: CASSLVGTGSEDGYTF; CDR3nt: TGTGCCAGCAGCTTAGTAGGGACAGGGAGTGAGGATGGCTACACCTTC
j_gene: TRBJ2-5; v_gene: TRBV4-1; abundance: once; d_gene: NA; len: 15; CDR3aa: CASSQGPGFKETQYF; CDR3nt: TGCGCCAGCAGCCAAGGACCCGGATTCAAAGAGACCCAGTACTTC
j_gene: TRBJ1-1; v_gene: TRBV7-9; abundance: NA; d_gene: NA; len: 14; CDR3aa: CASSPRDVNTEAFF; CDR3nt: TGTGCCAGCAGCCCCCGGGACGTGAACACTGAAGCTTTCTTT
j_gene: TRBJ2-1; v_gene: TRBV4-1; abundance: NA; d_gene: NA; len: 13; CDR3aa: CASSQGSGNEQFF; CDR3nt: TGCGCCAGCAGCCAAGGGTCCGGCAATGAGCAGTTCTTC
j_gene: TRBJ2-1; v_gene: TRBV5-1; abundance: NA; d_gene: TRBD1; len: 15; CDR3aa: CASSATRGSYNEQFF; CDR3nt: TGCGCCAGCAGCGCCACCAGGGGGTCCTACAATGAGCAGTTCTTC
j_gene: TRBJ2-3; v_gene: TRBV4-1; abundance: few; d_gene: NA; len: 13; CDR3aa: CASSQDSSHTQYF; CDR3nt: TGCGCCAGCAGCCAAGACTCCTCCCATACGCAGTATTTT
j_gene: TRBJ2-1; v_gene: TRBV7-9; abundance: few; d_gene: TRBD1; len: 13; CDR3aa: CASRTGGLDEQFF; CDR3nt: TGTGCCAGCAGGACAGGGGGCTTGGATGAGCAGTTCTTC
j_gene: TRBJ1-1; v_gene: TRBV18; abundance: NA; d_gene: NA; len: 15; CDR3aa: CASSPDGRYNTEAFF; CDR3nt: TGTGCCAGCTCACCCGACGGCAGATACAACACTGAAGCTTTCTTT